The clone carrying this TCR beta chain was seen repeatedly, ten times or more. This CDR3 is built from 13 residues. Between the trimmed V and J ends, which lost 3 bases and 4 bases, there was a span of 7 bases. TCRdb used MiXCR to reprocess the 5' RACE reads, holding one entry per CDR3 protein. The table has about 77,000 distinct CDR3 sequences, around a tenth seen once. These data originate in a study of early T cells in non-severe SARS-CoV-2 infection. The wider study: Sequenced bulk RNA came from whole blood that was unsorted, and chains were unpaired.

The source of this sequence is an adult who was a healthcare worker with PCR-confirmed SARS-CoV-2 infection or an uninfected control (not recorded which). The sequenced material came from whole blood. The gene calls are TRBV12-3 or TRBV12-4 and TRBJ1-5; no definite D call. CDR3 in amino acids: CASSFDRNQPQHF. CDR3 nucleotides: TGTGCCAGCAGTTTCGACCGTAATCAGCCCCAGCATTTT.